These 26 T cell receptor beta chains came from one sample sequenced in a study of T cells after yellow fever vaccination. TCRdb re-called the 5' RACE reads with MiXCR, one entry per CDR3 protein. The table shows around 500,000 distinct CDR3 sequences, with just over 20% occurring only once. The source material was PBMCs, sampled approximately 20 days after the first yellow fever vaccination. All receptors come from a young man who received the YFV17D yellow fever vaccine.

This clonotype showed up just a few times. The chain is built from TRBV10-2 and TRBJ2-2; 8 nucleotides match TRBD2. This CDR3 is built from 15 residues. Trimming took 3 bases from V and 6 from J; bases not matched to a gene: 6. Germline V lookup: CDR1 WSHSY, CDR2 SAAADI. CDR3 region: CASSERGGPAGELFF. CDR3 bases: TGCGCCAGCAGTGAACGGGGGGGCCCTGCCGGGGAGCTGTTTTTT.

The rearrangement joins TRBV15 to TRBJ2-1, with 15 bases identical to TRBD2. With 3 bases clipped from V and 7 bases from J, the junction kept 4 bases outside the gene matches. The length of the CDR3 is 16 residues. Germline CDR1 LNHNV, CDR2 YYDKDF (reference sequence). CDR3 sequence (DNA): TGTGCCACCAGCAGGGGACTAGCGGGGGGACCTAATGAGCAGTTCTTC. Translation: CATSRGLAGGPNEQFF. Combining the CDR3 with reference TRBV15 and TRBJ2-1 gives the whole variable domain DAMVIQNPRYQVTQFGKPVTLSCSQTLNHNVMYWYQQKSSQAPKLLFHYYDKDFNNEADTPDNFQSRRPNTSFCFLDIRSPGLGDTAMYLCATSRGLAGGPNEQFFGPGTRLTVL.

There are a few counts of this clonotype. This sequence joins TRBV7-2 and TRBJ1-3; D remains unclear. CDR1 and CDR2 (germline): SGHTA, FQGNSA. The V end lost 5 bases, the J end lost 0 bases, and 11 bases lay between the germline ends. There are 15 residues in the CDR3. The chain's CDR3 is CASSPPSRSGNTIYF. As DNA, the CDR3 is TGTGCCAGCAGCCCTCCCAGCCGCTCTGGAAACACCATATATTTT. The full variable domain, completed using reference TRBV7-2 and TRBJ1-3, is GAGVSQSPSNKVTEKGKDVELRCDPISGHTALYWYRQSLGQGLEFLIYFQGNSAPDKSGLPSDRFSAERTGGSVSTLTIQRTQQEDSAVYLCASSPPSRSGNTIYFGEGSWLTVV.

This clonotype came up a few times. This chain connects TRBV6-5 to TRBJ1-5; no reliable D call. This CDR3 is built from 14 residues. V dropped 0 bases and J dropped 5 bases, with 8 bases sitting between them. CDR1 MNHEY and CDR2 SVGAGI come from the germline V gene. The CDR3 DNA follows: TGTGCCAGCAGTTACTCGACCACCTATCAGCCCCAGCATTTT. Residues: CASSYSTTYQPQHF.

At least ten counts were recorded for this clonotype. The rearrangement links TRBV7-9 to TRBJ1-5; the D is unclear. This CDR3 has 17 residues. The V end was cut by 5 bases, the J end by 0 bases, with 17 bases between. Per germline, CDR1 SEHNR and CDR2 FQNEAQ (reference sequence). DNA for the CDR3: TGTGCCAGCAGCACCGGAGCCCCGCTCGTTAGCAATCAGCCCCAGCATTTT. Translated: CASSTGAPLVSNQPQHF.

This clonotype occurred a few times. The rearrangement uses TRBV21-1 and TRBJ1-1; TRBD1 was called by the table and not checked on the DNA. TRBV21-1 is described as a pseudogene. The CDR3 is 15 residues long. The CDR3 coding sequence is TGTGCCAGCAGCAAACCGGGACAGGGCCCCACTGAAGCTTTCTTT. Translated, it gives CASSKPGQGPTEAFF.

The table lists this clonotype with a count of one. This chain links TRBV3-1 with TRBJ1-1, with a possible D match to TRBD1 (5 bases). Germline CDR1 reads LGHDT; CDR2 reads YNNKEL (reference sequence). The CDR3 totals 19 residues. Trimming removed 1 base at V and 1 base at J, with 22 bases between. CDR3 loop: CASSQVIPFSGQPNTEAFF. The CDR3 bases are TGTGCCAGCAGCCAAGTCATCCCTTTCTCCGGACAACCGAACACTGAAGCTTTCTTT.

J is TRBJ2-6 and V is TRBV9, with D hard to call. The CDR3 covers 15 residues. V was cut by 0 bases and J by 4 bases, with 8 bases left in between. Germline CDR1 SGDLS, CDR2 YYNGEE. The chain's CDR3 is CASSVVGIGANVLTF. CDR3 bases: TGTGCCAGCAGCGTAGTAGGTATAGGGGCCAACGTCCTGACTTTC.

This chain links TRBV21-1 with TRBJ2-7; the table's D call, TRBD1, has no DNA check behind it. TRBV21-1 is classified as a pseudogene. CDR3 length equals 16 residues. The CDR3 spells CASSKAQRGLNYEQYF. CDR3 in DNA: TGTGCCAGCAGCAAAGCGCAGCGGGGGCTGAACTACGAGCAGTACTTC.

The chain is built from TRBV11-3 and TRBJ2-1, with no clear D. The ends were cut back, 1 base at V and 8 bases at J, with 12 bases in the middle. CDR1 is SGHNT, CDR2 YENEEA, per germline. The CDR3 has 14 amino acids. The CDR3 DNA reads TGTGCCAGCAGCTTAGGTGGTAGGACCTATGAGCAGTTCTTC. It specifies CASSLGGRTYEQFF.

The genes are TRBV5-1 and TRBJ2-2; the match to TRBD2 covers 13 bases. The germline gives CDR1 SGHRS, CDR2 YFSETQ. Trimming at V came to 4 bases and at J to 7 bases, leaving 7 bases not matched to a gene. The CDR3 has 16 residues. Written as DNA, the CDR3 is TGCGCCAGCAGCGCCCGGACTAGCGGGGGAAACGGGGAGCTGTTTTTT. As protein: CASSARTSGGNGELFF.

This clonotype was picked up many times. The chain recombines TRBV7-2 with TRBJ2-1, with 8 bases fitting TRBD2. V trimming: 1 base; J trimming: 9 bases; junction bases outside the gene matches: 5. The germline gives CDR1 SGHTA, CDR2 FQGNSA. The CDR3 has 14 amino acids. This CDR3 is CASSLGAGGSEQFF. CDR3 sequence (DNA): TGTGCCAGCAGCTTAGGGGCGGGGGGTAGTGAGCAGTTCTTC.

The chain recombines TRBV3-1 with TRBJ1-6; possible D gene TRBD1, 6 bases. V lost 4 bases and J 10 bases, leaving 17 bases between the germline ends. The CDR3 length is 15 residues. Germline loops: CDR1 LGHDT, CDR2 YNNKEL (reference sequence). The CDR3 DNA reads TGTGCCAGCAGCCTAGACCTGGCAGGGGCCTCACCCCTCCACTTT. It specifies CASSLDLAGASPLHF.

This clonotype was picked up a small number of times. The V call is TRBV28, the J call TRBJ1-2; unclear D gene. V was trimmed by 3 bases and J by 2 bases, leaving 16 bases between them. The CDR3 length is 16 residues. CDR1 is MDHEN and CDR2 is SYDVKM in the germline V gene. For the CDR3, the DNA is TGTGCCAGCAGTTTTTTTTTTCGGATAAACAACTATGGCTACACCTTC. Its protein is CASSFFFRINNYGYTF.

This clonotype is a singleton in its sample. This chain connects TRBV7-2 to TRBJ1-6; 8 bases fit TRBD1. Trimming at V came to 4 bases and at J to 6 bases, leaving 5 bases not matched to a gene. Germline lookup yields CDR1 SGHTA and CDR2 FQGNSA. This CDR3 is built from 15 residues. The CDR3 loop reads CASSYDRGSNSPLHF. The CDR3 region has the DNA TGTGCCAGCAGCTATGACAGGGGCAGTAATTCACCCCTCCACTTT.

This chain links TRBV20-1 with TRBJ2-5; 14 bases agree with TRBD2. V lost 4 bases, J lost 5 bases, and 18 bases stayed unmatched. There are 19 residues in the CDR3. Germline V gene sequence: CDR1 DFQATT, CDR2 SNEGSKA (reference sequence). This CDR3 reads CSATTGLAGAGTGKETQYF. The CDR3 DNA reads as TGCAGTGCTACCACGGGACTAGCGGGGGCAGGGACGGGGAAGGAGACCCAGTACTTC.

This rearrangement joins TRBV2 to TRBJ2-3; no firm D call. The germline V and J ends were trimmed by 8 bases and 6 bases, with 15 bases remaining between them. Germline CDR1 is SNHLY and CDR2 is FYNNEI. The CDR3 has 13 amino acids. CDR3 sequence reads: CASRGHPRDTQYF. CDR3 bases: TGTGCCAGCCGCGGCCACCCCCGGGATACGCAGTATTTT.

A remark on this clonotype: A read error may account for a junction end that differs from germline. The CDR3 here is CASSLRGQPNEKLFF. CDR3 nucleotides: TGTGCTAGCAGCTTACGGGGACAGCCTAATGAAAAACTGTTTTTT. This chain uses TRBV7-7 with TRBJ1-4, with TRBD1 matching over 7 bases. The CDR3 spans 15 residues. Germline V CDR1 and CDR2: SSHAT, FNYEAQ (reference sequence).

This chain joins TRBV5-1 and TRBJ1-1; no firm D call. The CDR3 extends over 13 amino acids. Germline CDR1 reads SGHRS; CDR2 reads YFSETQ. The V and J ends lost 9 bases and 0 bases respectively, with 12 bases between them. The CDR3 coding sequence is TGCGCCACTACGGACGGTGTGAACACTGAAGCTTTCTTT. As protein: CATTDGVNTEAFF.

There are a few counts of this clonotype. The CDR3 DNA reads as TGTGCCAGCAGCCGGGACAGGGGCAAAGGAAACACCATATATTTT. Protein sequence: CASSRDRGKGNTIYF. The genes are TRBV7-2 and TRBJ1-3; the match to TRBD1 covers 10 bases. Trimming took 5 bases from V and 4 from J; bases not matched to a gene: 5. Germline V gene lookup returns CDR1 SGHTA and CDR2 FQGNSA. The CDR3 covers 15 residues. The full variable domain, with the rest looked up from reference TRBV7-2 and TRBJ1-3, is GAGVSQSPSNKVTEKGKDVELRCDPISGHTALYWYRQSLGQGLEFLIYFQGNSAPDKSGLPSDRFSAERTGGSVSTLTIQRTQQEDSAVYLCASSRDRGKGNTIYFGEGSWLTVV.

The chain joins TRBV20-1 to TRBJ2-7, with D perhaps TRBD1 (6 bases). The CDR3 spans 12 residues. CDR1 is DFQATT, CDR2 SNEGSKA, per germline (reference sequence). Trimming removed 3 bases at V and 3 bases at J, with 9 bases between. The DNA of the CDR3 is TGCAGTGCTAGTCCGGACAGCTACGAGCAGTACGTC. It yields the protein CSASPDSYEQYV.

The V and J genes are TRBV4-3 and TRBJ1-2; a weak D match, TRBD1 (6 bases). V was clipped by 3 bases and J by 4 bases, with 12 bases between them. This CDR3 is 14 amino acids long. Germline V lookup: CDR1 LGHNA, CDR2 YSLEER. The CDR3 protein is CASSHLRGTYGYTF. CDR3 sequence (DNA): TGCGCCAGCAGCCACTTAAGGGGGACCTATGGCTACACCTTC.

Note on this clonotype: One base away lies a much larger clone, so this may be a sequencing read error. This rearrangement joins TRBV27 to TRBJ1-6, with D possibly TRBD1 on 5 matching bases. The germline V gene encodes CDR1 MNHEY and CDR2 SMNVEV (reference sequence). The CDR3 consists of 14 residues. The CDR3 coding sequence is TGTGCCAACAGTCAGATCGGGGCGTATTCACCCCTCCACTTT. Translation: CANSQIGAYSPLHF.

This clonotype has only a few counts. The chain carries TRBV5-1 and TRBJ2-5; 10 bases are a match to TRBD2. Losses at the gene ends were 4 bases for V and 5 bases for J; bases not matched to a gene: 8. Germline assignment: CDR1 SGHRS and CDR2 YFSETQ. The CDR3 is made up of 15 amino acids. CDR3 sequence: CASSLPLAGWETQYF. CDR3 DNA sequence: TGCGCCAGCAGCCTTCCACTAGCGGGGTGGGAGACCCAGTACTTC.

The CDR3 region has the DNA TGTGCCAGCAGCCTGGCCGGGACACATTACAATGAGCAGTTCTTC. It codes for CASSLAGTHYNEQFF. The chain links TRBV5-4 to TRBJ2-1; D may be TRBD1 (6 bases). The CDR3 has 15 amino acids. In germline, CDR1 is SGHNT, CDR2 YYREEE (reference sequence). V shed 4 bases and J shed 4 bases, with 15 bases lying between them.

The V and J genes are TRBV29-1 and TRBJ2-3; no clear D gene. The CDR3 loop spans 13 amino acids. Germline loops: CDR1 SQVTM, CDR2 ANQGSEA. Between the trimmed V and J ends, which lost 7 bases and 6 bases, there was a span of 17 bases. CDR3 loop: CSARNRSQDTQYF. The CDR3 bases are TGCAGCGCCCGAAACCGGTCTCAGGATACGCAGTATTTT.